This T cell receptor (beta chain) was identified in a study of blood T cell repertoires in COVID-19. Study summary: The origin of the acute and convalescent COVID-19 samples was the United States, Italy and Spain. T cells, B-cell-depleted T cells, or PBMCs supplied cDNA or gDNA.

Only in-frame clones appear in the TCRdb table, and some are missing; sequencing was by immunoSEQ multiplex PCR. Of approximately 220,000 clones listed, around 88% are singletons. Germline V gives CDR1 SGHAT, CDR2 FQNNGV. The CDR3 covers 15 residues. Between the trimmed V and J ends, which lost 0 bases and 5 bases, there was a span of 13 bases. The sequence was collected from a woman aged 45-60 years with acute or convalescent COVID-19. Source material: peripheral blood. The rearrangement joins TRBV11-2 to TRBJ1-2, with a weak D call TRBD1 (6 bases). The CDR3 bases are TGTGCCAGCAGCTTAGATCTGCCAGGGGTATATGGCTACACCTTC. It specifies CASSLDLPGVYGYTF.